Listed below are T cell receptor beta chains from one sample, sequenced in a study of blood T cell repertoires in COVID-19. Sequencing was performed with immunoSEQ multiplex PCR; in TCRdb, only in-frame clones are kept and a portion is missing. The sample consists of 150,000 to 200,000 clones, about 77% of them appearing once. The material sequenced was PBMCs or T cells enriched from blood (not recorded which). These receptors were taken from a woman between 50 and 59 years old with acute COVID-19. CDR3s include the opening cysteine and the closing phenylalanine or tryptophan. Fields, in order: V gene, CDR3 protein.

V gene: TRBV6-4
CDR3 protein: CASSAGEGSETQYF

V gene: TRBV7-9
CDR3 protein: CASSRAANQPQHF

V gene: TRBV9
CDR3 protein: CASSARTSGGRNEQFF

V gene: TRBV5-4
CDR3 protein: CASSFLGGTGEAFF

V gene: TRBV12-5
CDR3 protein: CASGPGTSTDTQYF

V gene: TRBV20-1
CDR3 protein: CSASAPAGYGYTF

V gene: TRBV7-2
CDR3 protein: CASSPDYSGANVLTF

V gene: TRBV7-2
CDR3 protein: CASSVTSNQPQHF

V gene: TRBV4-1
CDR3 protein: CASSQEGRGGNTIYF

V gene: TRBV7-8
CDR3 protein: CASTGAAVQETQYF

V gene: TRBV11-2
CDR3 protein: CASSLFPGSRGTDTQYF

V gene: TRBV27
CDR3 protein: CASSQDNTGTHTEAFF

V gene: TRBV5-1
CDR3 protein: CASTQGYEAFF

V gene: TRBV11-2
CDR3 protein: CASSFQRGGTGELFF

V gene: TRBV5-1
CDR3 protein: CASSSHPGTDVTIYF

V gene: TRBV5-5
CDR3 protein: CASSSFRWVGQGINIQYF